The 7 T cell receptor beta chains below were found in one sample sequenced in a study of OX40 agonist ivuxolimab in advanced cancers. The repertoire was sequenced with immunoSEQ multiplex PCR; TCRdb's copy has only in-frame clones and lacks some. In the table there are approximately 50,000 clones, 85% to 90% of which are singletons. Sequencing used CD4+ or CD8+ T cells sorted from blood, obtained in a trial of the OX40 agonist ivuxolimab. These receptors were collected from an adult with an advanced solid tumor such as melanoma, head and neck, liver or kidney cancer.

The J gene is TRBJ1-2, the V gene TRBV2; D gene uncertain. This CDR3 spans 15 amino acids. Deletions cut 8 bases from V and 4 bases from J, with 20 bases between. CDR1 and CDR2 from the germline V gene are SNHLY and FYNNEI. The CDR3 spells CASAALAAAPYGYTF. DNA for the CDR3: TGTGCCAGCGCCGCTCTGGCGGCAGCGCCCTATGGCTACACCTTC. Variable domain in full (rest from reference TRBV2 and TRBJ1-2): EPEVTQTPSHQVTQMGQEVILRCVPISNHLYFYWYRQILGQKVEFLVSFYNNEISEKSEIFDDQFSVERPDGSNFTLKIRSTKLEDSAMYFCASAALAAAPYGYTFGSGTRLTVV.

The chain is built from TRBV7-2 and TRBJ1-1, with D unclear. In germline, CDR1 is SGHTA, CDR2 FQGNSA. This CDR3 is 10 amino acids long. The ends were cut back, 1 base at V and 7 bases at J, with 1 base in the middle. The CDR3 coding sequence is TGTGCCAGCAGCTTAGTTGAAGCTTTCTTT. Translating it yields CASSLVEAFF.

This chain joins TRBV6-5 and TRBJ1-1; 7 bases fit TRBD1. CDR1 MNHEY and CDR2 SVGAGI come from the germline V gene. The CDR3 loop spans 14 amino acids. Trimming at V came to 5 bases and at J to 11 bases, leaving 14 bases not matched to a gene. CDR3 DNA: TGTGCCAGCAGTCGCGTTTTTGACAGGGAAAGGGCTTTCTTT. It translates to CASSRVFDRERAFF.

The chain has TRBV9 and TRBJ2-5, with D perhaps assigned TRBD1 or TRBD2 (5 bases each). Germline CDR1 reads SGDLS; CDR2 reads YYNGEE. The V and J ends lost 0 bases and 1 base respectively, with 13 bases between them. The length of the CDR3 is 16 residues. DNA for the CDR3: TGTGCCAGCAGCGTAGGTACAGGCGGGCGCCAAGAGACCCAGTACTTC. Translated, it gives CASSVGTGGRQETQYF.

CDR3 sequence reads: CASSFLDGELFF. The CDR3 DNA reads as TGTGCCAGCAGCTTTCTTGACGGGGAGCTGTTTTTT. The chain has TRBV4-2 and TRBJ2-2; no definite D call. CDR3 length: 12 residues. CDR1 LGHNA and CDR2 YNFKEQ come from the germline V gene. The V end lost 5 bases, the J end lost 7 bases, and 8 bases lay between the germline ends.

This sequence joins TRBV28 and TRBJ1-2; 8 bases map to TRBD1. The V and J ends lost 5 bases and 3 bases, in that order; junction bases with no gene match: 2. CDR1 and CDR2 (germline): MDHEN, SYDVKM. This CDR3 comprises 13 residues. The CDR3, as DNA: TGTGCCAGCAGTGTGGACAGGGACTATGGCTACACCTTC. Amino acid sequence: CASSVDRDYGYTF.

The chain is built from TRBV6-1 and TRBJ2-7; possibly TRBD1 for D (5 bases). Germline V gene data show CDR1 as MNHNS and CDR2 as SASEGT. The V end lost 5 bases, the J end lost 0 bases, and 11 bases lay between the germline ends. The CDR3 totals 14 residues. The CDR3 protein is CASSLTGASYEQYF. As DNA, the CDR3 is TGTGCCAGCAGTTTAACAGGAGCCTCCTACGAGCAGTACTTC.